A single sample gave rise to the 31 T cell receptor beta chains below, sequenced in a study of radiotherapy plus CTLA-4 blockade in lung cancer. The method was immunoSEQ multiplex PCR; TCRdb's version includes in-frame clones alone and lacks a portion of them. The sample carries tens of thousands of clones, roughly 76% recorded once. This specimen consisted of peripheral blood, obtained from a patient treated with radiotherapy plus ipilimumab. Receptor source: a human donor with non-small cell lung cancer whose response to radiotherapy plus ipilimumab could not be evaluated.

The V gene is TRBV30, the J gene TRBJ1-6; tentatively, D is TRBD1 (6 bases). The germline V gene encodes CDR1 GTSNPN and CDR2 SVGIG (reference sequence). The CDR3 runs to 14 residues. V lost 3 bases and J lost 5, with 11 bases in between. In DNA, the CDR3 is TGTGCCTGGAGGGACAGAAGGAATAATTCACCCCTCCACTTT. It yields the protein CAWRDRRNNSPLHF.

This clone was counted between two and nine times. The CDR3 region is CASSPLAGGTRETQYF. The CDR3, as DNA: TGTGCCAGCAGTCCTTTAGCGGGGGGAACTAGAGAGACCCAGTACTTC. This chain joins TRBV2 and TRBJ2-5, with 10 bases aligning to TRBD2. V lost 5 bases and J lost 4; bases outside the gene matches: 10. This CDR3 has 16 residues. Germline lookup yields CDR1 SNHLY and CDR2 FYNNEI.

The gene calls are TRBV10-2 and TRBJ1-1, with 8 bases aligning to TRBD1. The V and J ends lost 4 bases and 5 bases, in that order; junction bases with no gene match: 6. CDR3 size: 14 residues. CDR1 and CDR2 from the germline V gene are WSHSY and SAAADI. The CDR3 region is CASSVTGGRTEAFF. CDR3 DNA sequence: TGCGCCAGCAGTGTTACAGGGGGAAGGACTGAAGCTTTCTTT.

The rearrangement uses TRBV4-3 and TRBJ2-7, with D perhaps TRBD1 (6 bases). Germline V lookup: CDR1 LGHNA, CDR2 YSLEER. The ends were cut back, 2 bases at V and 2 bases at J, with 13 bases in the middle. This CDR3 region has 15 residues. This chain's CDR3 is CASSQTTGQPYEQYF. The CDR3 bases are TGCGCCAGCAGCCAAACTACTGGACAGCCCTACGAGCAGTACTTC.

The J gene is TRBJ2-1, the V gene TRBV7-9; 13 bases are shared with TRBD2. The CDR3 is 19 amino acids. Looked up from germline, CDR1 is SEHNR and CDR2 is FQNEAQ (reference sequence). The J segment lost 3 bases and the V segment lost 5 bases, leaving 13 bases of the junction unmatched. CDR3 DNA sequence: TGTGCCAGCAGCGGGGGGGCGGGACTAGCGGGGCCCTACTACAATGAGCAGTTCTTC. Amino acids: CASSGGAGLAGPYYNEQFF.

The genes are TRBV4-1 and TRBJ2-5, with 10 nucleotides matching TRBD1. The J call may not be correct, given that the DNA end is closer to TRBJ2-7. The CDR3 runs 16 residues. Germline CDR1 reads MGHRA; CDR2 reads YSYEKL. CDR3 coding DNA: TGCGCCAGCAGCCAACTCCGGACAGGGGGTAGGAACGAGCAGTACTTC. This sequence encodes CASSQLRTGGRNEQYF.

In DNA form, the CDR3 reads TGTGCCAGCAGTGGGACAGTCAATCAGCCCCAGCATTTT. Protein product: CASSGTVNQPQHF. The chain has TRBV6-1 and TRBJ1-5; D is perhaps TRBD1 (6 bases). The CDR3 totals 13 residues. Trimming stripped 4 bases from V and 3 bases from J, with 7 bases between. Looked up from germline, CDR1 is MNHNS and CDR2 is SASEGT.

V usage is TRBV29-1 and J usage is TRBJ1-4, with TRBD1 as a possible D gene (6 bases). Germline CDR1 SQVTM, CDR2 ANQGSEA. Trimming took off 6 bases at V and 6 bases at J, with 11 bases between the two ends. CDR3 length: 12 residues. CDR3 residues: CSVQGEDEKLFF. The CDR3, as DNA: TGCAGCGTACAGGGAGAGGATGAAAAACTGTTTTTT.

This chain connects TRBV4-3 to TRBJ1-2; TRBD1 matches 10 bases. This CDR3 is 14 amino acids long. Germline V gene sequence: CDR1 LGHNA, CDR2 YSLEER. J gave up 8 bases and V 5 bases, and 8 bases lay outside the gene matches. This CDR3 is CASSSQTGGYGYTF. CDR3 DNA: TGCGCCAGCAGCTCCCAGACAGGGGGCTACGGCTACACCTTC.

The CDR3: CASSPGTRKETQYF. The CDR3, as DNA: TGTGCCAGCAGCCCCGGGACTAGGAAAGAGACCCAGTACTTC. The chain is built from TRBV4-2 and TRBJ2-5, with 8 bases matching TRBD2. Unmatched junction bases numbered 4, after V lost 4 bases and J lost 3 bases. Germline assignment: CDR1 LGHNA and CDR2 YNFKEQ. CDR3 length: 14 residues.

The J gene is TRBJ2-7, the V gene TRBV9; 7 bases are a match to TRBD1. Germline CDR1 SGDLS, CDR2 YYNGEE. The CDR3 has 14 amino acids. V trimming: 4 bases; J trimming: 2 bases; junction bases outside the gene matches: 6. The CDR3 is CASSPGTAPYEQYF. CDR3 nucleotides: TGTGCCAGCAGCCCCGGGACAGCCCCCTACGAGCAGTACTTC.

This clone was picked up one time. The gene calls are TRBV7-2 and TRBJ2-7; 11 bases are shared with TRBD2. Trimming removed 1 base from V and 1 base from J; junction bases left unmatched: 3. Germline V CDR1 and CDR2: SGHTA, FQGNSA. The CDR3 contains 16 residues. This chain's CDR3 is CASSLVLAGGSYEQYF. CDR3 sequence (DNA): TGTGCCAGCAGCTTAGTGCTAGCGGGGGGTTCCTACGAGCAGTACTTC.

The chain links TRBV6-5 to TRBJ2-1; D is undetermined. Trimming took off 6 bases at V and 3 bases at J, with 9 bases between the two ends. The length of the CDR3 is 13 residues. Germline V CDR1 and CDR2: MNHEY, SVGAGI. The CDR3 region is CASSIQNYNEQFF. The CDR3, as DNA: TGTGCCAGCAGCATACAGAACTACAATGAGCAGTTCTTC.

V is TRBV5-6 and J is TRBJ2-1; 15 bases line up with TRBD2. Germline CDR1 reads SGHDT; CDR2 reads YYEEEE. The CDR3 has 17 residues. V was pared by 3 bases and J by 3 bases, with 4 bases of the junction left unmatched. CDR3 nucleotides: TGTGCCAGCAGCTCCGGACTAGCGGGAGGGGACTACAATGAGCAGTTCTTC. Translated: CASSSGLAGGDYNEQFF.

V gene TRBV5-4 combines with J gene TRBJ2-7; 7 nucleotides agree with TRBD1. V lost 6 bases and J lost 1; bases outside the gene matches: 4. Per germline, CDR1 SGHNT and CDR2 YYREEE (reference sequence). This CDR3 contains 13 residues. This CDR3 is CASTMDRSYEQYF. The CDR3 nucleotides read TGTGCCAGCACTATGGACAGGTCCTACGAGCAGTACTTC. Using reference TRBV5-4 and TRBJ2-7 for the parts outside the CDR3, the full variable domain is ETGVTQSPTHLIKTRGQQVTLRCSSQSGHNTVSWYQQALGQGPQFIFQYYREEENGRGNFPPRFSGLQFPNYSSELNVNALELDDSALYLCASTMDRSYEQYFGPGTRLTVT.

This clone was observed a few times. This chain joins TRBV7-9 and TRBJ1-1, with TRBD1 matching 8 bases. The germline CDR1 and CDR2 sequences are SEHNR and FQNEAQ (reference sequence). J gave up 8 bases and V 4 bases, and 9 bases lay outside the gene matches. This CDR3 spans 14 amino acids. The CDR3 coding sequence is TGTGCCAGCAGCTCCGAACCGGGACAGGCCGAAGCTTTCTTT. Its translation is CASSSEPGQAEAFF.

V is TRBV6-5 and J is TRBJ1-5; tentatively, D is TRBD1 (6 bases). CDR3 length: 15 amino acids. The germline V gene encodes CDR1 MNHEY and CDR2 SVGAGI. Trimming took off 7 bases at V and 5 bases at J, with 18 bases between the two ends. Here the CDR3 DNA reads TGTGCCAGCACCAGAAGCAGGGGTTCCGATCAGCCCCAGCATTTT. It yields the protein CASTRSRGSDQPQHF.

The CDR3 reads CASSRRAGVEETQYF. For the CDR3, the DNA is TGCGCCAGCAGCCGTAGAGCGGGAGTGGAAGAGACCCAGTACTTC. The rearrangement uses TRBV4-1 and TRBJ2-5; 8 bases fit TRBD2. The CDR3 length is 15 residues. CDR1 and CDR2 (germline): MGHRA, YSYEKL. The ends lost 4 bases at V and 3 bases at J; junction bases unmatched: 7.

The chain uses TRBV5-1 and TRBJ2-5; TRBD1 agrees at 8 bases. The CDR3 runs 15 residues. Germline CDR1 is SGHRS and CDR2 is YFSETQ. V was clipped by 0 bases and J by 5 bases; unmatched bases: 6. Here the CDR3 reads CASSLGATGDETQYF. In DNA, the CDR3 is TGCGCCAGCAGCTTGGGCGCGACAGGGGACGAGACCCAGTACTTC.

The chain is built from TRBV15 and TRBJ1-1; TRBD1 matches at 8 bases. With V trimmed by 3 bases and J by 3 bases, 9 bases remained unmatched. The CDR3 runs to 16 residues. Germline V gene lookup returns CDR1 LNHNV and CDR2 YYDKDF (reference sequence). CDR3: CATSSGQGWIDTEAFF. Written as DNA, the CDR3 is TGTGCCACCAGCAGTGGACAGGGTTGGATCGACACTGAAGCTTTCTTT.

The chain is built from TRBV4-1 and TRBJ2-3; 9 positions agree with TRBD1. The CDR3 is 17 amino acids. After removal of 1 base from V and 4 bases from J, the junction contained 9 bases not matched to a gene. Germline V lookup: CDR1 MGHRA, CDR2 YSYEKL. CDR3 residues: CASSQGPGQGSADTQYF. The CDR3, as DNA: TGCGCCAGCAGCCAAGGACCGGGACAGGGAAGCGCAGATACGCAGTATTTT.

The chain recombines TRBV11-3 with TRBJ1-1, with TRBD1 as a possible D gene (6 bases). Trimming took 5 bases from V and 3 from J, leaving 13 bases between them. This CDR3 comprises 14 residues. CDR1 is SGHNT and CDR2 is YENEEA in the germline V gene. CDR3 sequence (DNA): TGTGCCAGCAGCCCTACTACAGGGTACACTGAAGCTTTCTTT. Its translation is CASSPTTGYTEAFF.

The chain uses TRBV9 and TRBJ1-1, with 8 nucleotides matching TRBD1. This CDR3 spans 15 amino acids. The germline CDR1 and CDR2 sequences are SGDLS and YYNGEE. V dropped 1 base and J dropped 6; count of bases not matched to a gene: 8. CDR3 sequence: CASSVQTGATAEAFF. In nucleotides, the CDR3 is TGTGCCAGCAGCGTACAGACAGGGGCAACCGCTGAAGCTTTCTTT. Full variable domain (missing parts from reference TRBV9 and TRBJ1-1): DSGVTQTPKHLITATGQRVTLRCSPRSGDLSVYWYQQSLDQGLQFLIQYYNGEERAKGNILERFSAQQFPDLHSELNLSSLELGDSALYFCASSVQTGATAEAFFGQGTRLTVV.

The table lists this clone with a few counts. The chain has TRBV4-2 and TRBJ2-7; 11 positions agree with TRBD2. CDR1 and CDR2 from the germline V gene are LGHNA and YNFKEQ. The V gene end was trimmed by 3 bases and the J gene end by 6 bases; junction bases not matched to a gene: 10. This CDR3 is built from 16 residues. CDR3 in DNA: TGTGCCAGCAGCCACATAGCGGGGGGGCCAGGGGGCGAGCAGTACTTC. This encodes CASSHIAGGPGGEQYF.

Only a few counts were recorded for this clone. The genes are TRBV30 and TRBJ2-1; D uncertain. The CDR3 is made up of 13 amino acids. The germline V gene encodes CDR1 GTSNPN and CDR2 SVGIG (reference sequence). The V end lost 4 bases, the J end lost 9 bases, and 16 bases lay between the germline ends. The DNA for the CDR3 is TGTGCCTGGATGGCGCTAGTAAGTGGTGAGCAGTTCTTC. As protein: CAWMALVSGEQFF. Supplemented by reference TRBV30 and TRBJ2-1, the full variable domain reads SQTIHQWPATLVQPVGSPLSLECTVEGTSNPNLYWYRQAAGRGLQLLFYSVGIGQISSEVPQNLSASRPQDRQFILSSKKLLLSDSGFYLCAWMALVSGEQFFGPGTRLTVL.

The rearrangement uses TRBV5-1 and TRBJ2-2, with no clear D. The CDR3 sequence is 15 residues long. Germline V gene data show CDR1 as SGHRS and CDR2 as YFSETQ. Deletions cut 1 base from V and 8 bases from J, with 15 bases between. The chain's CDR3 is CASSLLGGGPGELFF. CDR3 bases: TGCGCCAGCAGCTTGTTGGGTGGCGGCCCGGGGGAGCTGTTTTTT.

This clone has a handful of counts. The genes are TRBV5-1 and TRBJ1-2, with 7 bases identical to TRBD1. V lost 4 bases, J lost 8 bases, and 14 bases stayed unmatched. Germline V lookup: CDR1 SGHRS, CDR2 YFSETQ. This CDR3 has 15 amino acids. The CDR3 reads CASSGGQITMPGYTF. The CDR3, as DNA: TGCGCCAGCAGCGGGGGACAGATAACCATGCCGGGCTACACCTTC. The variable domain in full, with the rest retrieved from reference TRBV5-1 and TRBJ1-2, is KAGVTQTPRYLIKTRGQQVTLSCSPISGHRSVSWYQQTPGQGLQFLFEYFSETQRNKGNFPGRFSGRQFSNSRSEMNVSTLELGDSALYLCASSGGQITMPGYTFGSGTRLTVV.

This clone was detected a few times. Other DNA variants within this sample encode the same CDR3. The chain employs TRBV30 and TRBJ2-5, with 7 bases lining up with TRBD1. V lost 2 bases to trimming and J lost 2 bases; unmatched junction nucleotides: 2. This CDR3 spans 13 amino acids. Germline-derived CDR1 and CDR2 are GTSNPN and SVGIG (reference sequence). The CDR3 sequence is CAWSRDRQETQYF. CDR3 sequence (DNA): TGTGCCTGGAGTCGGGACAGACAAGAGACCCAGTACTTC.

The V call is TRBV6-1, the J call TRBJ2-5; 10 bases agree with TRBD2. With 5 bases clipped from V and 1 base from J, the junction kept 4 bases outside the gene matches. In germline, CDR1 is MNHNS, CDR2 SASEGT. This CDR3 spans 15 amino acids. The CDR3 DNA sequence: TGTGCCAGCAGTCATACTAGCGGGACCCAAGAGACCCAGTACTTC. Its translation: CASSHTSGTQETQYF.

This sequence joins TRBV4-2 and TRBJ2-7; weak D call: TRBD2 (6 bases). The germline V gene has CDR1 LGHNA and CDR2 YNFKEQ. The germline V and J ends were trimmed by 1 base and 5 bases, with 6 bases remaining between them. The CDR3 loop spans 12 amino acids. CDR3 in amino acids: CASSQGGDEQYF. DNA for the CDR3: TGTGCCAGCAGCCAAGGGGGGGACGAGCAGTACTTC.

This clone appeared a few times. This sequence joins TRBV25-1 and TRBJ2-7; perhaps TRBD1 as D (5 bases). In germline, CDR1 is MGHDK, CDR2 SYGVNS. The V end was cut by 3 bases, the J end by 0 bases, with 12 bases between. CDR3 length equals 15 residues. The CDR3 protein is CASSEPTVDSYEQYF. The CDR3 coding sequence is TGTGCCAGCAGTGAGCCGACAGTTGACTCCTACGAGCAGTACTTC.